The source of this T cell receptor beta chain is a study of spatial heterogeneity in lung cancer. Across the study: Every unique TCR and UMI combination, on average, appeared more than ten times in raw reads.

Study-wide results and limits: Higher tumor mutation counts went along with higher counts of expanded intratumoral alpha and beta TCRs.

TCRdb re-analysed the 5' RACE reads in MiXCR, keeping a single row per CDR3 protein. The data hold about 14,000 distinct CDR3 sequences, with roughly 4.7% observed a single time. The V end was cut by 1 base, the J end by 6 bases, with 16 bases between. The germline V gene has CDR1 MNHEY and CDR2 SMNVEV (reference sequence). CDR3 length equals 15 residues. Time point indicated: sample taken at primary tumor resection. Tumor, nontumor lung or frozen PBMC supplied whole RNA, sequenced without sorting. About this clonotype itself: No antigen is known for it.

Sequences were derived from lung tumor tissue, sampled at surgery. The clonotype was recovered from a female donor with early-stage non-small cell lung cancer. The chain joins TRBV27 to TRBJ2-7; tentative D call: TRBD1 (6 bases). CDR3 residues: CASSLLGAGQGEQYF. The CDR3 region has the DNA TGTGCCAGCAGTTTATTGGGGGCAGGTCAAGGCGAGCAGTACTTC.